The 13 T cell receptor beta chains below were found in one sample sequenced in a study of shared clonotypes between healthy human individuals. The data were produced by immunoSEQ multiplex PCR, yet TCRdb's version contains in-frame clones alone and is incomplete. The sample has about 980,000 clones, 76% seen once; the top ten hold over 1.3%. Sequencing was carried out using memory CD4+ T cells sorted from blood. This sample's subset: CD45RA-negative fraction. The receptors derive from a man aged 18 to 30 in good health.

This clone was counted a few times. The chain combines TRBV2 with TRBJ2-7, with D tentatively TRBD2 (5 bases). CDR1 and CDR2 (germline): SNHLY, FYNNEI. The CDR3 loop spans 14 amino acids. The V end was cut by 1 base, the J end by 0 bases, with 7 bases between. This chain's CDR3 is CASSEERISYEQYF. In DNA form, the CDR3 reads TGTGCCAGCAGTGAAGAGCGGATCTCCTACGAGCAGTACTTC.

With regard to this clone: This CDR3 is also generated by other DNA sequences in the sample. V gene TRBV6-5 combines with J gene TRBJ1-3; D ambiguous. Germline V gives CDR1 MNHEY, CDR2 SVGAGI. This CDR3 has 13 amino acids. V lost 4 bases and J lost 0, with 4 bases in between. CDR3 coding DNA: TGTGCCAGCAGTTCACTCTCTGGAAACACCATATATTTT. This codes for CASSSLSGNTIYF.

This sequence joins TRBV7-9 and TRBJ2-3, with 11 bases that match TRBD1. This CDR3 is 14 amino acids long. J was trimmed by 5 bases and V by 5 bases; bases with no gene match: 3. Germline lookup yields CDR1 SEHNR and CDR2 FQNEAQ (reference sequence). This CDR3 reads CASSAGTGGDTQYF. CDR3 sequence (DNA): TGTGCCAGCAGCGCCGGGACAGGGGGAGATACGCAGTATTTT. Using reference TRBV7-9 and TRBJ2-3 for the parts outside the CDR3, the full variable domain is DTGVSQNPRHKITKRGQNVTFRCDPISEHNRLYWYRQTLGQGPEFLTYFQNEAQLEKSRLLSDRFSAERPKGSFSTLEIQRTEQGDSAMYLCASSAGTGGDTQYFGPGTRLTVL.

The chain carries TRBV2 and TRBJ1-6, with D perhaps matching TRBD1 (6 bases). Germline V gives CDR1 SNHLY, CDR2 FYNNEI. Trimming took off 5 bases at V and 6 bases at J, with 11 bases between the two ends. There are 14 residues in the CDR3. The CDR3: CASSTQGPNSPLHF. CDR3 nucleotides: TGTGCCAGCAGTACACAGGGACCTAATTCACCCCTCCACTTT.

The chain couples TRBV7-8 to TRBJ2-1; D gene ambiguous. Per germline, CDR1 SGHVS and CDR2 FQNEAQ. V dropped 2 bases and J dropped 0 bases, with 11 bases sitting between them. This CDR3 spans 16 amino acids. The CDR3 loop reads CASSLFGASSYNEQFF. Here the CDR3 DNA reads TGTGCCAGCAGCTTATTCGGAGCGAGCTCCTACAATGAGCAGTTCTTC.

Many counts were recorded for this clone. V gene TRBV19 combines with J gene TRBJ1-6; D gene ambiguous. The ends were cut back, 3 bases at V and 1 base at J, with 16 bases in the middle. Germline V gene sequence: CDR1 LNHDA, CDR2 SQIVND (reference sequence). CDR3 size: 18 residues. DNA of the CDR3: TGTGCCAGTAGTATCGGTGGGTCGAGCGTATCCTATAATTCACCCCTCCACTTT. Amino acid sequence: CASSIGGSSVSYNSPLHF.

This chain uses TRBV7-2 with TRBJ2-1; weak D call: TRBD1 (5 bases). The CDR3 extends over 13 amino acids. V was pared by 2 bases and J by 7 bases, with 9 bases between. Germline assignment: CDR1 SGHTA and CDR2 FQGNSA. The CDR3 loop reads CASSLNRGNEQFF. The CDR3 nucleotides read TGTGCCAGCAGCTTAAATAGGGGAAATGAGCAGTTCTTC.

This rearrangement joins TRBV5-1 to TRBJ1-1, with 7 positions matching TRBD1. The germline V gene has CDR1 SGHRS and CDR2 YFSETQ. CDR3 length: 14 amino acids. Unmatched junction bases numbered 9, after V lost 4 bases and J lost 6 bases. CDR3 in DNA: TGCGCCAGCAGCGTCGGATCCGACAGGGCTGAAGCTTTCTTT. Protein product: CASSVGSDRAEAFF.

The rearrangement uses TRBV6-5 and TRBJ1-2; 7 bases agree with TRBD1. The CDR3 is made up of 14 amino acids. Germline V lookup: CDR1 MNHEY, CDR2 SVGAGI. V lost 2 bases to trimming and J lost 8 bases; unmatched junction nucleotides: 8. The CDR3 DNA sequence: TGTGCCAGCAGTTACAAGGGGGCAAGTAACGGCTACACCTTC. As protein: CASSYKGASNGYTF.

This CDR3 is CASRALDEKLFF. DNA for the CDR3: TGTGCCAGCAGAGCGCTGGATGAAAAACTGTTTTTT. The rearrangement joins TRBV2 to TRBJ1-4; D unclear. This CDR3 region has 12 residues. CDR1 is SNHLY, CDR2 FYNNEI, per germline. The V and J ends lost 6 bases and 6 bases respectively, with 8 bases between them.

V usage is TRBV6-1 and J usage is TRBJ1-4, with D possibly TRBD1 on 6 matching bases. In germline, CDR1 is MNHNS, CDR2 SASEGT. V lost 6 bases to trimming and J lost 6 bases, with 14 bases between them. This CDR3 contains 14 residues. The CDR3 bases are TGTGCCAGCAGCCCAGGGGCAAAGTATGAAAAACTGTTTTTT. Protein: CASSPGAKYEKLFF.

The chain joins TRBV5-1 to TRBJ2-7; TRBD1 aligns across 10 bases. V lost 4 bases and J lost 7; bases outside the gene matches: 8. The CDR3 extends over 14 amino acids. The germline V gene has CDR1 SGHRS and CDR2 YFSETQ. CDR3 DNA: TGCGCCAGCAGCCCGACAGGGGGCGCAAGGGAGCAGTACTTC. Translating it yields CASSPTGGAREQYF.

The rearrangement uses TRBV28 and TRBJ2-7; 8 positions match TRBD1. The junction had 10 bases not matched to a gene; V was cut back by 6 bases and J by 6 bases. The CDR3 spans 14 residues. From germline, CDR1 is MDHEN and CDR2 SYDVKM. In DNA form, the CDR3 reads TGTGCCAGCAGGACCGGGACAGGAGGACGCGAGCAGTACTTC. Translation: CASRTGTGGREQYF. The variable domain in full, completed from reference TRBV28 and TRBJ2-7, reads DVKVTQSSRYLVKRTGEKVFLECVQDMDHENMFWYRQDPGLGLRLIYFSYDVKMKEKGDIPEGYSVSREKKERFSLILESASTNQTSMYLCASRTGTGGREQYFGPGTRLTVT.